The 30 T cell receptor beta chains presented below share a single source sample, sequenced in a study of radiation and T cells in renal cell carcinoma. As for time point: baseline pretreatment blood. Regarding treatment: 15 Gy SBRT to primary tumor, nephrectomy 4 weeks later. Using immunoSEQ multiplex PCR, the repertoire was profiled, and TCRdb retains in-frame clones only, with some absent. The sample lists 95,000 to 150,000 clones, roughly 80% occurring once. The sequenced sample was blood, obtained from a patient whose treatment included radiotherapy and nephrectomy. These receptors originate from an older woman with renal cell carcinoma.

This chain links TRBV18 with TRBJ1-6, with 7 bases matching TRBD1. The CDR3 has 15 residues. V shed 5 bases and J 8 bases; nucleotides not matched to a gene: 9. Germline CDR1 is KGHSH and CDR2 is LQKENI. The chain's CDR3 is CASSIGTVRDSPLHF. In nucleotides, the CDR3 is TGTGCCAGCTCAATCGGGACAGTAAGAGATTCACCCCTCCACTTT.

V and J are TRBV6-1 and TRBJ1-3; no clear D gene. CDR1 is MNHNS, CDR2 SASEGT, per germline. The CDR3 contains 14 residues. Trimming shortened V by 4 bases and J by 5 bases, and 12 bases separated the two germline ends. CDR3 in amino acids: CASSVNEWRNTIYF. The CDR3 region has the DNA TGTGCCAGCAGTGTAAACGAGTGGCGAAACACCATATATTTT.

The V and J genes are TRBV6-1 and TRBJ2-7; D is unresolved. Trimming took 2 bases from V and 0 from J, leaving 8 bases between them. CDR3 length: 14 residues. Germline values: CDR1 MNHNS, CDR2 SASEGT. CDR3: CASSEMESSYEQYF. Here the CDR3 DNA reads TGTGCCAGCAGTGAAATGGAGAGCTCCTACGAGCAGTACTTC.

This chain uses TRBV9 with TRBJ2-7; tentative D call: TRBD1 (7 bases). V lost 4 bases and J lost 6, with 14 bases in between. Per germline, CDR1 SGDLS and CDR2 YYNGEE. CDR3 length: 13 residues. CDR3 nucleotide sequence: TGTGCCAGCAGCCAGGGGGAGGCGGCCGAGCAGTACTTC. It specifies CASSQGEAAEQYF.

The CDR3 region is CASSKNEGTTEAFF. The DNA for the CDR3 is TGTGCCAGCAGCAAGAACGAGGGTACGACTGAAGCTTTCTTT. The V call is TRBV2, the J call TRBJ1-1; D unresolved. The CDR3 loop spans 14 amino acids. In germline, CDR1 is SNHLY, CDR2 FYNNEI. Trimming stripped 6 bases from V and 5 bases from J, with 16 bases between.

The chain couples TRBV10-1 to TRBJ1-1; no definite D call. Trimming removed 4 bases at V and 5 bases at J, with 14 bases between. Germline V lookup: CDR1 WNHNN, CDR2 SYGVQD (reference sequence). The CDR3 length is 14 residues. CDR3 bases: TGCGCCAGCAGTGTTTCTGGGTTGGGGACTGAAGCTTTCTTT. Protein product: CASSVSGLGTEAFF.

The V and J genes are TRBV7-3 and TRBJ2-3; perhaps D is TRBD1 or TRBD2 (6 bases each). The germline CDR1 and CDR2 sequences are SGHTA and FQGTGA. Deletions cut 7 bases from V and 2 bases from J, with 13 bases between. This CDR3 is 14 amino acids long. CDR3 amino acids: CASKPGATTDTQYF. CDR3 nucleotides: TGTGCCAGCAAGCCGGGGGCCACCACAGATACGCAGTATTTT. Using reference TRBV7-3 and TRBJ2-3 for the parts outside the CDR3, the full variable domain is GAGVSQTPSNKVTEKGKYVELRCDPISGHTALYWYRQSLGQGPEFLIYFQGTGAADDSGLPNDRFFAVRPEGSVSTLKIQRTERGDSAVYLCASKPGATTDTQYFGPGTRLTVL.

This clone was counted only a few times. The chain is built from TRBV19 and TRBJ1-5; the match to TRBD1 covers 8 bases. CDR1 is LNHDA and CDR2 is SQIVND in the germline V gene (reference sequence). J was trimmed by 6 bases and V by 7 bases; bases with no gene match: 8. This CDR3 contains 14 residues. CDR3 nucleotide sequence: TGTGCCAGTACCCAAGTACAGGGGGGTCAGCCCCAGCATTTT. Amino acid sequence: CASTQVQGGQPQHF.

The chain uses TRBV10-1 and TRBJ1-2; no clear D gene. V was clipped by 2 bases and J by 2 bases, with 6 bases between them. This CDR3 is 13 amino acids long. Germline V gene sequence: CDR1 WNHNN, CDR2 SYGVQD (reference sequence). The CDR3 reads CASSEMRNYGYTF. In nucleotides, the CDR3 is TGCGCCAGCAGTGAGATGAGAAACTATGGCTACACCTTC.

The rearrangement joins TRBV6-1 to TRBJ2-4, with D possibly being TRBD2 (5 bases). The CDR3 runs 16 residues. With 4 bases removed from V and 0 bases from J, the gap between germline ends came to 13 bases. Germline assignment: CDR1 MNHNS and CDR2 SASEGT. CDR3 nucleotide sequence: TGTGCCAGCAGTGCCACATTTGGACTAGCCAAAAACATTCAGTACTTC. It codes for CASSATFGLAKNIQYF.

The chain links TRBV19 to TRBJ1-5, with TRBD1 matching 8 bases. In germline, CDR1 is LNHDA, CDR2 SQIVND (reference sequence). Trimming cost V 5 bases and J 7 bases; bases outside gene matches: 13. This CDR3 contains 16 residues. DNA of the CDR3: TGTGCCAGTAGTTCCCAGATCGACAGGGGCACCCAGCCCCAGCATTTT. It encodes CASSSQIDRGTQPQHF.

The J gene is TRBJ1-2, the V gene TRBV28; D unresolved. This CDR3 spans 15 amino acids. Looked up from germline, CDR1 is MDHEN and CDR2 is SYDVKM. V was shortened by 3 bases and J by 0 bases, with 11 bases between the two germline ends. CDR3 amino acids: CASSFQGKTNYGYTF. The CDR3 nucleotides are TGTGCCAGCAGTTTCCAAGGGAAAACTAACTATGGCTACACCTTC.

This clone was recorded a few times. The rearrangement joins TRBV7-9 to TRBJ2-3; 11 nucleotides agree with TRBD2. Unmatched junction bases numbered 1, after V lost 5 bases and J lost 3 bases. The CDR3 extends over 14 amino acids. CDR1 is SEHNR, CDR2 FQNEAQ, per germline (reference sequence). The CDR3 reads CASSPSGGTDTQYF. The CDR3 DNA sequence: TGTGCCAGCAGCCCTAGCGGGGGGACAGATACGCAGTATTTT. Full variable domain (outside the CDR3, taken from reference TRBV7-9 and TRBJ2-3): DTGVSQNPRHKITKRGQNVTFRCDPISEHNRLYWYRQTLGQGPEFLTYFQNEAQLEKSRLLSDRFSAERPKGSFSTLEIQRTEQGDSAMYLCASSPSGGTDTQYFGPGTRLTVL.

This chain uses TRBV28 with TRBJ1-1; D remains unclear. This CDR3 has 16 amino acids. With 3 bases removed from V and 0 bases from J, the gap between germline ends came to 14 bases. Germline V CDR1 and CDR2: MDHEN, SYDVKM. CDR3 sequence: CASSLIKAYMNTEAFF. The CDR3 bases are TGTGCCAGCAGTTTGATTAAGGCGTACATGAACACTGAAGCTTTCTTT.

This rearrangement joins TRBV10-3 to TRBJ1-1; D not resolved. Germline values: CDR1 ENHRY, CDR2 SYGVKD. The CDR3 runs 15 residues. Trimming pared 10 bases from V and 0 bases from J, leaving 18 bases between. DNA for the CDR3: TGTGCCACCAGCAGGAGGAGCAGCATGAACACTGAAGCTTTCTTT. This translates into CATSRRSSMNTEAFF.

The chain is built from TRBV6-6 and TRBJ2-6; D gene ambiguous. The V end was cut by 2 bases, the J end by 2 bases, with 1 base between. CDR3 length: 13 amino acids. Germline V CDR1 and CDR2: MNHNY, SVGAGI (reference sequence). In DNA form, the CDR3 reads TGTGCCAGCAGTTACGCTGGGGCCAACGTCCTGACTTTC. Protein sequence: CASSYAGANVLTF.

The J gene is TRBJ2-2, the V gene TRBV5-1; D gene unclear. Between the trimmed V and J ends, which lost 4 bases and 2 bases, there was a span of 18 bases. CDR1 and CDR2 (germline): SGHRS, YFSETQ. The CDR3 totals 17 residues. CDR3: CASSPWTLGPNTGELFF. As DNA, the CDR3 is TGCGCCAGCAGCCCCTGGACCCTCGGCCCTAACACCGGGGAGCTGTTTTTT. The variable domain in full, with the rest retrieved from reference TRBV5-1 and TRBJ2-2, is KAGVTQTPRYLIKTRGQQVTLSCSPISGHRSVSWYQQTPGQGLQFLFEYFSETQRNKGNFPGRFSGRQFSNSRSEMNVSTLELGDSALYLCASSPWTLGPNTGELFFGEGSRLTVL.

V usage is TRBV7-3 and J usage is TRBJ1-1; D remains ambiguous. The CDR3 contains 14 residues. In germline, CDR1 is SGHTA, CDR2 FQGTGA. V dropped 8 bases and J dropped 5 bases, with 18 bases sitting between them. The DNA of the CDR3 is TGTGCCAGCGGCCGAACCCTTATACCGACTGAAGCTTTCTTT. Translated: CASGRTLIPTEAFF.

V is TRBV7-6 and J is TRBJ1-4, with D maybe TRBD1 (6 bases). This CDR3 has 16 residues. Deletions cut 0 bases from V and 2 bases from J, with 10 bases between. Germline lookup yields CDR1 SGHVS and CDR2 FNYEAQ. For the CDR3, the DNA is TGTGCCAGCAGCTTAGCGCAGGGGCGGACTAATGAAAAACTGTTTTTT. Protein product: CASSLAQGRTNEKLFF. The full variable domain, with the rest looked up from reference TRBV7-6 and TRBJ1-4, is GAGVSQSPRYKVTKRGQDVALRCDPISGHVSLYWYRQALGQGPEFLTYFNYEAQQDKSGLPNDRFSAERPEGSISTLTIQRTEQRDSAMYRCASSLAQGRTNEKLFFGSGTQLSVL.

The J gene is TRBJ2-7, the V gene TRBV5-1; either TRBD1 or TRBD2 may fit D (6 bases each). V lost 2 bases and J 3 bases, leaving 9 bases between the germline ends. CDR3 size: 13 residues. Germline CDR1 reads SGHRS; CDR2 reads YFSETQ. Written as DNA, the CDR3 is TGCGCCAGCAGCTTAGGGGGGTACTACGAGCAGTACTTC. Amino acid sequence: CASSLGGYYEQYF.

The chain links TRBV5-3 to TRBJ1-1; D ambiguous. TRBV5-3 is filed as an ORF, its function uncertain. This CDR3 contains 14 residues. V was cut by 1 base and J by 3 bases, with 10 bases left in between. CDR3 sequence reads: CARSLPGADTEAFF. The CDR3 DNA reads TGTGCCAGAAGCTTGCCGGGAGCGGACACTGAAGCTTTCTTT.

In its sample, this clone was seen once. This chain connects TRBV15 to TRBJ2-2; D uncertain. V was trimmed by 4 bases and J by 7 bases, leaving 10 bases between them. The CDR3 totals 13 residues. Germline CDR1 LNHNV, CDR2 YYDKDF (reference sequence). The CDR3, as DNA: TGTGCCACCAGCATAGGTGTGGGCGGGGAGCTGTTTTTT. Protein product: CATSIGVGGELFF.

The genes are TRBV10-1 and TRBJ2-3; the D is unclear. Trimming stripped 2 bases from V and 5 bases from J, with 11 bases between. CDR3 length: 14 amino acids. Germline CDR1 is WNHNN and CDR2 is SYGVQD (reference sequence). In DNA, the CDR3 is TGCGCCAGCAGTGAGCTGGGTTTGGGAGATACGCAGTATTTT. This translates into CASSELGLGDTQYF.

V and J are TRBV5-1 and TRBJ2-7; possibly TRBD2 for D (5 bases). Germline V CDR1 and CDR2: SGHRS, YFSETQ. The length of the CDR3 is 15 residues. V lost 0 bases and J 5 bases, leaving 15 bases between the germline ends. The CDR3 reads CASSLAGESVHEQYF. The CDR3 DNA follows: TGCGCCAGCAGCTTGGCCGGGGAGTCGGTCCACGAGCAGTACTTC.

The V and J genes are TRBV2 and TRBJ1-1; 8 positions agree with TRBD1. Germline V gene sequence: CDR1 SNHLY, CDR2 FYNNEI. Germline trimming cut 5 bases from V and 1 base from J; bases unmatched to any gene: 3. The CDR3 consists of 14 residues. As DNA, the CDR3 is TGTGCCAGCAGTTCACAGGGGGGGAACACTGAAGCTTTCTTT. Translating it yields CASSSQGGNTEAFF. Full variable domain (missing parts from reference TRBV2 and TRBJ1-1): EPEVTQTPSHQVTQMGQEVILRCVPISNHLYFYWYRQILGQKVEFLVSFYNNEISEKSEIFDDQFSVERPDGSNFTLKIRSTKLEDSAMYFCASSSQGGNTEAFFGQGTRLTVV.

This clone was picked up one time. The rearrangement joins TRBV7-3 to TRBJ2-2; 11 bases are shared with TRBD1. The junction had 13 bases not matched to a gene; V was cut back by 5 bases and J by 2 bases. The CDR3 runs 19 residues. Germline V CDR1 and CDR2: SGHTA, FQGTGA. CDR3 nucleotides: TGTGCCAGCAGCGCTTTACCCGGACAGGGGGCCCAAAACACCGGGGAGCTGTTTTTT. Translated, it gives CASSALPGQGAQNTGELFF.

This clone showed up just a few times. The chain is built from TRBV6-6 and TRBJ2-1; D gene uncertain. The germline V gene has CDR1 MNHNY and CDR2 SVGAGI (reference sequence). Trimming removed 5 bases from V and 6 bases from J, with 11 bases in between. CDR3 length: 13 residues. This chain's CDR3 is CASSASRINEQFF. The DNA for the CDR3 is TGTGCCAGCAGTGCATCGAGAATCAATGAGCAGTTCTTC.

The rearrangement joins TRBV6-6 to TRBJ1-2, with 7 bases identical to TRBD1. V gave up 0 bases and J gave up 8 bases; unmatched junction bases: 3. Germline lookup yields CDR1 MNHNY and CDR2 SVGAGI (reference sequence). CDR3 length: 13 residues. CDR3: CASSYSGGEGYTF. The CDR3 DNA reads TGTGCCAGCAGTTACTCAGGGGGCGAGGGCTACACCTTC.

The chain uses TRBV6-6 and TRBJ2-3; TRBD2 might be the D (6 bases). Germline CDR1 MNHNY, CDR2 SVGAGI (reference sequence). Trimming stripped 5 bases from V and 0 bases from J, with 15 bases between. This CDR3 region has 16 residues. The CDR3 spells CASSPERATSTDTQYF. DNA of the CDR3: TGTGCCAGCAGTCCTGAGCGGGCTACCAGCACAGATACGCAGTATTTT.

This clone has a handful of counts. The chain uses TRBV9 and TRBJ2-7; 7 bases are a match to TRBD2. The CDR3 runs to 16 residues. V dropped 0 bases and J dropped 0; count of bases not matched to a gene: 6. Germline V gives CDR1 SGDLS, CDR2 YYNGEE. The CDR3 protein is CASSVGPSGYSYEQYF. For the CDR3, the DNA is TGTGCCAGCAGCGTAGGCCCTAGCGGATACTCCTACGAGCAGTACTTC.